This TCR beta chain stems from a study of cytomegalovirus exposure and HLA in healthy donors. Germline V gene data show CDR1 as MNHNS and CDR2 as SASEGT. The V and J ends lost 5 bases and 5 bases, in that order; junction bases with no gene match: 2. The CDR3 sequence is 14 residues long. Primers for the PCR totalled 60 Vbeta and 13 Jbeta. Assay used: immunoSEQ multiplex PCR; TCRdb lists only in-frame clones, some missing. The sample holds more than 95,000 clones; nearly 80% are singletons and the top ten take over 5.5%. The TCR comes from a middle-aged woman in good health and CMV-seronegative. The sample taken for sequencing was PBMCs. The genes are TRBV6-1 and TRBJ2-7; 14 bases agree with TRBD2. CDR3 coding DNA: TGTGCCAGCAGTTTGGGACTAGCGGGAGACGAGCAGTACTTC. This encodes CASSLGLAGDEQYF.